This record covers a single TCR beta chain. No antigen is known for it. These data come from a study of CD8+ T cells in alopecia areata. Study-wide results and caveats: Association of baseline CD8+ expansion with response is uncertain owing to one nonresponder.

As for treatment: oral pan-JAK inhibitor, 5-10 mg twice daily. Sorting from PBMCs produced CD4+ and CD8+ T cells. Investigators isolated RNA and reverse transcribed it into cDNA to act as the sequencing template. The repertoire was sequenced with immunoSEQ multiplex PCR; TCRdb's copy has only in-frame clones and lacks some. The table includes around 150,000 clones, approximately 65% detected once. Germline CDR1 reads MGHDK; CDR2 reads SYGVNS. The V end lost 5 bases, the J end lost 0 bases, and 6 bases lay between the germline ends. The CDR3 loop spans 13 amino acids. The chain couples TRBV25-1 to TRBJ2-3; D not certain. Sequenced material: CD4+ T cells sorted from blood, taken at week 4, from a patient treated with tofacitinib. This receptor was obtained from a human donor with alopecia areata. The CDR3 sequence: CASSLFSTDTQYF. In nucleotides, the CDR3 is TGTGCCAGCAGTCTGTTTAGCACAGATACGCAGTATTTT.